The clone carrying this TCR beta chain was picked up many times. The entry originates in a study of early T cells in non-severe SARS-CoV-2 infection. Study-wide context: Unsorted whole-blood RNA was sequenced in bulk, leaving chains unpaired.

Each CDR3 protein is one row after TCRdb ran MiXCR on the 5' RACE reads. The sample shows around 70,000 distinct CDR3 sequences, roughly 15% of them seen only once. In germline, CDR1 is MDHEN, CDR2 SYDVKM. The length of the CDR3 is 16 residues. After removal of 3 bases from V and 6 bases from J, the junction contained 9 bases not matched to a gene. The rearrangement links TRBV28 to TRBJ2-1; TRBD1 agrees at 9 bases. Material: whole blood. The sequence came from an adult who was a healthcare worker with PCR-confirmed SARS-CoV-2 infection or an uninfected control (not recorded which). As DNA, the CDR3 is TGTGCCAGCAGTTTCCCCGGACAGGGGAGGGTCAATGAGCAGTTCTTC. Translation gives CASSFPGQGRVNEQFF.